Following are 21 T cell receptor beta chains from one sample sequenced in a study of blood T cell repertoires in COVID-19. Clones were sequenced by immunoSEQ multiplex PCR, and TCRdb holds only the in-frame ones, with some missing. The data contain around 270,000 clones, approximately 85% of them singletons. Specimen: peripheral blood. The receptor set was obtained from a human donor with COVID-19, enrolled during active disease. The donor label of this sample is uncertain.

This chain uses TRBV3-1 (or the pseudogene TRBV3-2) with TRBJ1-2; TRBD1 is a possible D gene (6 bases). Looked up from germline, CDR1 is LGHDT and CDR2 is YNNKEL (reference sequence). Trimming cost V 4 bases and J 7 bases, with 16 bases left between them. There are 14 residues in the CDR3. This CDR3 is CASSPRGSGVGYTF. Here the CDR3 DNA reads TGTGCCAGCAGCCCCAGGGGATCGGGTGTTGGCTACACCTTC.

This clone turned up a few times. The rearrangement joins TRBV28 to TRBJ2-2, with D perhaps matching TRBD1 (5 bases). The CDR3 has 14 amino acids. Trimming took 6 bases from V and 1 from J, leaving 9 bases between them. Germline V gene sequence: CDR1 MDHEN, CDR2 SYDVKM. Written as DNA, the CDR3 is TGTGCCAGCAGGCGGACAAGGAACACCGGGGAGCTGTTTTTT. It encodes CASRRTRNTGELFF.

CDR3 sequence reads: CASMETPNEKLFF. In DNA form, the CDR3 reads TGTGCCAGCATGGAGACCCCAAATGAAAAACTGTTTTTT. The chain uses TRBV6-6 and TRBJ1-4; no definite D call. Germline-derived CDR1 and CDR2 are MNHNY and SVGAGI (reference sequence). Trimming took 7 bases from V and 5 from J, leaving 11 bases between them. The CDR3 totals 13 residues.

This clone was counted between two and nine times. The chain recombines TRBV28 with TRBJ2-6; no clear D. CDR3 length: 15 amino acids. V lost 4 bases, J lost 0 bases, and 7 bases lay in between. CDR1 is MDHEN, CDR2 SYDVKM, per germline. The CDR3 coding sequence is TGTGCCAGCAGTTGGGCCAGCTCTGGGGCCAACGTCCTGACTTTC. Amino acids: CASSWASSGANVLTF. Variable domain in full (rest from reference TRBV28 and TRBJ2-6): DVKVTQSSRYLVKRTGEKVFLECVQDMDHENMFWYRQDPGLGLRLIYFSYDVKMKEKGDIPEGYSVSREKKERFSLILESASTNQTSMYLCASSWASSGANVLTFGAGSRLTVL.

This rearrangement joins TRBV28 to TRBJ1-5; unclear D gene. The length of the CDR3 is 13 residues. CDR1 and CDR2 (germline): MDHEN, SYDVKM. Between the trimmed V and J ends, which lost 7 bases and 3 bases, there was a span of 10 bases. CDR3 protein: CASTTENNQPQHF. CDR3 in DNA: TGTGCCAGCACTACGGAGAACAATCAGCCCCAGCATTTT.

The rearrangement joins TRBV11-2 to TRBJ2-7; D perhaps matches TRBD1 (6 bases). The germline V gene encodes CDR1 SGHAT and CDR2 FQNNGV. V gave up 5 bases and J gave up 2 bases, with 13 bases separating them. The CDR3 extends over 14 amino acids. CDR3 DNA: TGTGCCAGCAGCCGCAATGGGGGCCCCTACGAGCAGTACTTC. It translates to CASSRNGGPYEQYF.

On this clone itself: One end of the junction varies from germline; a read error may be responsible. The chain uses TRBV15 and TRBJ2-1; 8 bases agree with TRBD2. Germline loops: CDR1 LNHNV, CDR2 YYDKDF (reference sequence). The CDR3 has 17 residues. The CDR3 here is CATSRDSGTQGLVRILF. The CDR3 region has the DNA TGTGCCACCAGCAGAGATTCAGGGACTCAGGGACTAGTTAGGATCCTCTTC.

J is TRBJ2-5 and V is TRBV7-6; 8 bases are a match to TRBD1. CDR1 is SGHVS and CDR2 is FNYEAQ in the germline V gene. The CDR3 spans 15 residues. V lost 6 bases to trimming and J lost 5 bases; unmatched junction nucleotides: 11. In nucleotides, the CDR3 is TGTGCCAGCAGGCATACACAGGGGGGCGCGGAGACCCAGTACTTC. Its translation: CASRHTQGGAETQYF.

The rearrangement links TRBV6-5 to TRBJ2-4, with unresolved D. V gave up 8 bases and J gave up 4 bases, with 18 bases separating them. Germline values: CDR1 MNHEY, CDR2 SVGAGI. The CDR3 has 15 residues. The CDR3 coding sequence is TGTGCCAGCGATCTTAGCCACACGCTTAAAAACATTCAGTACTTC. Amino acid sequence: CASDLSHTLKNIQYF.

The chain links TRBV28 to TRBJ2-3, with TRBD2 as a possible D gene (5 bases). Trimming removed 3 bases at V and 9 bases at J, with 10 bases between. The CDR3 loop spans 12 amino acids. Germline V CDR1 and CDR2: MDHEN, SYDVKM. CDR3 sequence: CASSLIGLTQYF. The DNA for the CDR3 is TGTGCCAGCAGTTTGATTGGACTCACGCAGTATTTT.

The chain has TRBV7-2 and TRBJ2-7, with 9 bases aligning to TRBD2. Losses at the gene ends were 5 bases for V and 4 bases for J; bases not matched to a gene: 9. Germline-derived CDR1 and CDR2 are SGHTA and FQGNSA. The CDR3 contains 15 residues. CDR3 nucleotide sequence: TGTGCCAGCAGCGCCGAGAGTCTAGCGGGGTACGAGCAGTACTTC. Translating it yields CASSAESLAGYEQYF.

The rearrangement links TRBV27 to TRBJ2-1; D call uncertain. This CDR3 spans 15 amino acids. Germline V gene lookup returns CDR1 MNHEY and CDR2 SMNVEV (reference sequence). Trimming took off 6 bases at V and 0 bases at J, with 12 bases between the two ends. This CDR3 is CASSSPQSSYNEQFF. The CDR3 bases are TGTGCCAGCAGCTCCCCACAGAGCTCCTACAATGAGCAGTTCTTC.

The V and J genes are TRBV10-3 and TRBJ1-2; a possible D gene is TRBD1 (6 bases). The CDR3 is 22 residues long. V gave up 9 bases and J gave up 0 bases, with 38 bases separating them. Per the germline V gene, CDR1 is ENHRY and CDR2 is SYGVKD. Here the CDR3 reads CAIPPDTIPDNRDTEANYGYTF. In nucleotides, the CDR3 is TGTGCCATTCCTCCCGACACCATCCCCGATAACAGGGATACAGAAGCTAACTATGGCTACACCTTC.

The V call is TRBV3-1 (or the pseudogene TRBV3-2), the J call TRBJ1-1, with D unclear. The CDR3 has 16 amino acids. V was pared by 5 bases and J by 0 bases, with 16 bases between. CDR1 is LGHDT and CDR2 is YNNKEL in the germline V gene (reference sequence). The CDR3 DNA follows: TGTGCCAGCAGCGACGCGGGGTTGAGGATGAACACTGAAGCTTTCTTT. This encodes CASSDAGLRMNTEAFF.

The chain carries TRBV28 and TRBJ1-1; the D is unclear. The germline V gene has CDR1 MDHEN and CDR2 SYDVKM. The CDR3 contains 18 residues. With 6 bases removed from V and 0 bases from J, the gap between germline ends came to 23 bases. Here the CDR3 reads CASSRPLGEYSMNTEAFF. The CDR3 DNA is TGTGCCAGCAGCCGCCCGCTCGGGGAATATAGCATGAACACTGAAGCTTTCTTT.

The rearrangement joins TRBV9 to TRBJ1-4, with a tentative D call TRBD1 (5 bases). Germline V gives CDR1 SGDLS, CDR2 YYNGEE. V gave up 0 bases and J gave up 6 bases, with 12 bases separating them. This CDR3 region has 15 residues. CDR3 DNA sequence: TGTGCCAGCAGCGTAGCTGGGGCCCGGGATGAAAAACTGTTTTTT. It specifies CASSVAGARDEKLFF.

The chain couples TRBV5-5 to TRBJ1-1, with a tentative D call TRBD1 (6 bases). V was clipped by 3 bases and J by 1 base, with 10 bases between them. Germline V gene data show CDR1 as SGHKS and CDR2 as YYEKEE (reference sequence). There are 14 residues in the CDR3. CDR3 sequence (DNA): TGTGCCAGCAGCTCCAGGGGTGGGAACACTGAAGCTTTCTTT. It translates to CASSSRGGNTEAFF.

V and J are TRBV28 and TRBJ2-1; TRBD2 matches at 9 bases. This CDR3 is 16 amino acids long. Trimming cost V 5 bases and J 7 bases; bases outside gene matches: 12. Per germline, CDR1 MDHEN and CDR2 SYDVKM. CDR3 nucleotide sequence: TGTGCCAGCAGTCGTGGCGGGGGGGGGAGTAGGAATGAGCAGTTCTTC. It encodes CASSRGGGGSRNEQFF.

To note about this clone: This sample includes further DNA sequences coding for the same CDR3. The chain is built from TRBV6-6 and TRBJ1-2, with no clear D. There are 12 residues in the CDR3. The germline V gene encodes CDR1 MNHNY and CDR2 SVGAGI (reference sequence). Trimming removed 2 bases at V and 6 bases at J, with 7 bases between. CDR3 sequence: CASSYVQNGYTF. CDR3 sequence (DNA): TGTGCCAGCAGTTACGTACAGAATGGCTACACCTTC.

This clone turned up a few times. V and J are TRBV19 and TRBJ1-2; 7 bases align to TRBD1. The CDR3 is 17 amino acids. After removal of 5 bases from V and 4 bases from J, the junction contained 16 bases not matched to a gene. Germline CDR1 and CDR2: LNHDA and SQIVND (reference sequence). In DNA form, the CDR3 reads TGTGCCAGTAGTCCTCAGAGGGACAGAGCTCCGCTCTATGGCTACACCTTC. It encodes CASSPQRDRAPLYGYTF.

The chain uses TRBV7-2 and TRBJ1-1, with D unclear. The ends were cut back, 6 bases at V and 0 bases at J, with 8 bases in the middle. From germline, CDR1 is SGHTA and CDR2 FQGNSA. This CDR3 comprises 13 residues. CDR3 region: CASRREMNTEAFF. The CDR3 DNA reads TGTGCCAGCAGGAGGGAAATGAACACTGAAGCTTTCTTT. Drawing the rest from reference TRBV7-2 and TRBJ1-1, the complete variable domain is GAGVSQSPSNKVTEKGKDVELRCDPISGHTALYWYRQSLGQGLEFLIYFQGNSAPDKSGLPSDRFSAERTGGSVSTLTIQRTQQEDSAVYLCASRREMNTEAFFGQGTRLTVV.